This passage covers 3 T cell receptor beta chains from one sample sequenced in a study of blood T cell repertoires in COVID-19. Sequencing used immunoSEQ multiplex PCR; TCRdb keeps in-frame clones, though not all of them. The data show 35,000 to 50,000 clones, around 85% seen once. Sequenced: peripheral blood. Every receptor here comes from a human donor with acute or convalescent COVID-19. The donor label of this sample is uncertain.

The chain carries TRBV5-1 and TRBJ2-3; 15 bases line up with TRBD2. Germline assignment: CDR1 SGHRS and CDR2 YFSETQ. J was trimmed by 0 bases and V by 1 base; bases with no gene match: 6. CDR3 size: 19 residues. The CDR3 loop reads CASSLYGLAGGPSTDTQYF. The CDR3 DNA is TGCGCCAGCAGCTTGTATGGACTAGCGGGAGGGCCAAGCACAGATACGCAGTATTTT.

This clone has more than one count but fewer than ten. The genes are TRBV11-1 and TRBJ1-1, with unresolved D. The CDR3 length is 12 residues. V lost 5 bases and J 5 bases, leaving 9 bases between the germline ends. Germline CDR1 and CDR2: SGHAT and FQDESV (reference sequence). The CDR3 DNA follows: TGTGCCAGCAGCCCCGGGGTAACTGAAGCTTTCTTT. Protein: CASSPGVTEAFF.

This chain joins TRBV18 and TRBJ2-1, with 9 nucleotides matching TRBD2. Unmatched junction bases numbered 2, after V lost 0 bases and J lost 8 bases. CDR3 size: 14 residues. Germline V gene lookup returns CDR1 KGHSH and CDR2 LQKENI. The CDR3 reads CASSPPGLAHEQFF. The CDR3 DNA is TGTGCCAGCTCACCACCGGGACTAGCTCATGAGCAGTTCTTC. The full variable domain, rest sourced from reference TRBV18 and TRBJ2-1, is NAGVMQNPRHLVRRRGQEARLRCSPMKGHSHVYWYRQLPEEGLKFMVYLQKENIIDESGMPKERFSAEFPKEGPSILRIQQVVRGDSAAYFCASSPPGLAHEQFFGPGTRLTVL.